This TCR beta chain was found in a study of lymphopenia after photon versus proton radiotherapy. Findings and caveats of the study: After lymphocyte nadir, photon-treated repertoires showed oligoclonal expansion, especially CD8+ Temra. A bigger post-nadir fall in TCR diversity correlated inversely with survival time in deceased patients. Under photons, naive T cells and diversity fell while effector/memory populations rose.

TCRdb keeps only in-frame clones here, not all; method: immunoSEQ multiplex PCR. The sample yields about 20,000 clones, approximately 84% seen once. CDR3 length: 15 amino acids. From germline, CDR1 is SGHRS and CDR2 YFSETQ. Between the trimmed V and J ends, which lost 0 bases and 5 bases, there was a span of 14 bases. On this clone: What it binds is unknown.

The rearrangement links TRBV5-1 to TRBJ2-5; the D is unclear. This sequence was found in a woman aged 45-60 years with pancreatic cancer. This specimen was peripheral blood, taken from a patient treated with photon-based radiotherapy. CDR3 nucleotide sequence: TGCGCCAGCAGCTTGGAAGGTTTATGGTGGGAGACCCAGTACTTC. It is translated as CASSLEGLWWETQYF.